Each of the 17 T cell receptor beta chains below was sequenced from the same sample in a study of cytomegalovirus exposure and HLA in healthy donors. Sequenced by immunoSEQ multiplex PCR; TCRdb stores in-frame clones only, minus some. The table lists approximately 150,000 clones, over 80% of them singletons. The sample comprised PBMCs. Receptors were obtained from a man aged 30-40 years in good health and CMV-seropositive.

V usage is TRBV2 and J usage is TRBJ1-2, with D uncertain. The CDR3 covers 12 residues. The V gene lost 5 bases and the J gene lost 8 bases, with 12 bases spanning the gap. The V gene's germline CDR1 is SNHLY and CDR2 FYNNEI. CDR3 bases: TGTGCCAGCAGTACCGACATCTGGGGCTACACCTTC. Encoded protein: CASSTDIWGYTF.

The chain uses TRBV11-2 and TRBJ2-5; TRBD2 might be the D (7 bases). Trimming pared 3 bases from V and 5 bases from J, leaving 16 bases between. Germline loops: CDR1 SGHAT, CDR2 FQNNGV. The CDR3 extends over 15 amino acids. The CDR3 DNA sequence: TGTGCCAGCAGCTTTCCGGCGGGGGCGGGGGAGACCCAGTACTTC. Its translation: CASSFPAGAGETQYF.

The sample holds one count of this clone. The genes are TRBV4-1 and TRBJ2-1; 8 positions agree with TRBD1. Germline CDR1 is MGHRA and CDR2 is YSYEKL. CDR3 length: 15 residues. With V trimmed by 0 bases and J by 6 bases, 4 bases remained unmatched. CDR3 coding DNA: TGCGCCAGCAGCCAAGAAATCGACAGGGGCAATGAGCAGTTCTTC. Amino acid sequence: CASSQEIDRGNEQFF.

The chain uses TRBV30 and TRBJ2-5, with D maybe TRBD1 (6 bases). Germline CDR1 GTSNPN, CDR2 SVGIG (reference sequence). Trimming removed 1 base from V and 6 bases from J, with 6 bases in between. The CDR3 sequence is 11 residues long. CDR3 amino acids: CAWSGGQTQYF. The CDR3 DNA follows: TGTGCCTGGAGTGGGGGGCAGACCCAGTACTTC.

This clone was found a few times. V and J are TRBV25-1 and TRBJ1-2, with D possibly matching TRBD1 (5 bases). Trimming took off 1 base at V and 6 bases at J, with 12 bases between the two ends. This CDR3 has 14 amino acids. The germline V gene has CDR1 MGHDK and CDR2 SYGVNS. The CDR3 nucleotides are TGTGCCAGCAGTGAATTGGGGCAGGGTAATGGCTACACCTTC. It codes for CASSELGQGNGYTF.

The rearrangement links TRBV6-6 to TRBJ2-2; 12 bases agree with TRBD2. V lost 8 bases and J lost 4; bases outside the gene matches: 5. The CDR3 spans 15 residues. Per germline, CDR1 MNHNY and CDR2 SVGAGI (reference sequence). The CDR3 DNA reads as TGTGCCAGCGAGACTAGCGGGGGAGGCACCGGGGAGCTGTTTTTT. It yields the protein CASETSGGGTGELFF.

This chain joins TRBV21-1 and TRBJ2-1; TRBD1, the D gene given by the table, was not confirmed from the DNA. TRBV21-1 is described as a pseudogene. The CDR3 has 17 residues. The CDR3 reads CASSKRAARVTYNEQFF. The CDR3 bases are TGTGCCAGCAGCAAAAGGGCTGCCAGGGTAACATACAATGAGCAGTTCTTC.

The count of this clone is one. V and J are TRBV5-5 and TRBJ2-6, with 8 positions matching TRBD1. The CDR3 has 18 residues. From germline, CDR1 is SGHKS and CDR2 YYEKEE (reference sequence). V lost 4 bases, J lost 4 bases, and 13 bases stayed unmatched. CDR3 nucleotide sequence: TGTGCCAGCAGCCTAACCCCGGACAGGGCGGGGGGGGCCAACGTCCTGACTTTC. Translation gives CASSLTPDRAGGANVLTF. Full variable domain (outside the CDR3, taken from reference TRBV5-5 and TRBJ2-6): DAGVTQSPTHLIKTRGQQVTLRCSPISGHKSVSWYQQVLGQGPQFIFQYYEKEERGRGNFPDRFSARQFPNYSSELNVNALLLGDSALYLCASSLTPDRAGGANVLTFGAGSRLTVL.

The V call is TRBV21-1, the J call TRBJ1-4. TRBV21-1 is classified as a pseudogene. This CDR3 comprises 13 residues. CDR3 sequence reads: CASIHVGSEKLFF. Here the CDR3 DNA reads TGTGCCAGCATCCATGTCGGGAGTGAAAAACTGTTTTTT.

This clone appeared a single time. V usage is TRBV11-2 and J usage is TRBJ2-7; 8 bases match TRBD2. The CDR3 is 16 amino acids. Trimming cost V 5 bases and J 0 bases; bases outside gene matches: 9. Looked up from germline, CDR1 is SGHAT and CDR2 is FQNNGV. CDR3 nucleotides: TGTGCCAGCAGCCCCCCGGGGGGGGCCTTCTCCTACGAGCAGTACTTC. Residues: CASSPPGGAFSYEQYF.

This clone was seen just once. This chain links TRBV12-5 with TRBJ1-1; no definite D call. This CDR3 is built from 13 residues. Germline loops: CDR1 LGHNT, CDR2 FRNRAP. V shed 2 bases and J shed 0 bases, with 4 bases lying between them. CDR3 sequence (DNA): TGTGCTAGTGGTTTGCCCGTGAACACTGAAGCTTTCTTT. Amino acids: CASGLPVNTEAFF.

This chain joins TRBV2 and TRBJ2-7; 7 nucleotides line up with TRBD1. This CDR3 comprises 16 residues. Germline V gene sequence: CDR1 SNHLY, CDR2 FYNNEI. J lost 0 bases, V lost 5 bases, and 10 bases had no gene match. CDR3 protein: CASSPSGTVTSYEQYF. Here the CDR3 DNA reads TGTGCCAGCAGTCCTTCCGGGACAGTGACCTCCTACGAGCAGTACTTC.

The V call is TRBV18, the J call TRBJ2-5; 7 bases fit TRBD1. CDR3 length equals 15 residues. V shed 2 bases, J shed 5 bases, and the junction held 8 bases outside the gene matches. Germline values: CDR1 KGHSH, CDR2 LQKENI. The chain's CDR3 is CASSPATGLRETQYF. DNA for the CDR3: TGTGCCAGCTCACCAGCGACAGGGCTGCGGGAGACCCAGTACTTC.

This clone was counted a single time. CDR3 DNA sequence: TGTGCCAGCAGCGGTGGACCCATGGGGGGGACCTATAATTCACCCCTCCACTTT. It yields the protein CASSGGPMGGTYNSPLHF. The chain couples TRBV9 to TRBJ1-6, with D possibly matching TRBD1 (5 bases). Germline lookup yields CDR1 SGDLS and CDR2 YYNGEE. The CDR3 totals 18 residues. Trimming removed 3 bases from V and 2 bases from J, with 18 bases in between.

This chain joins TRBV9 and TRBJ1-6; D is perhaps TRBD1 (5 bases). Trimming took 4 bases from V and 7 from J, leaving 27 bases between them. The CDR3 contains 19 residues. The germline gives CDR1 SGDLS, CDR2 YYNGEE. The CDR3 spells CASSQRGTSVAMANSPLHF. Here the CDR3 DNA reads TGTGCCAGCAGCCAACGGGGGACGTCGGTAGCAATGGCCAATTCACCCCTCCACTTT.

The chain carries TRBV5-1 and TRBJ2-3; TRBD1 aligns across 9 bases. The CDR3 length is 15 residues. Germline V gene sequence: CDR1 SGHRS, CDR2 YFSETQ. V trimming: 4 bases; J trimming: 1 base; junction bases outside the gene matches: 4. CDR3 protein: CASSRRDRGTDTQYF. The CDR3 coding sequence is TGCGCCAGCAGCCGCCGGGACAGGGGCACAGATACGCAGTATTTT.

V gene TRBV7-6 combines with J gene TRBJ1-2; 7 bases align to TRBD1. From germline, CDR1 is SGHVS and CDR2 FNYEAQ. The trim removed 5 bases at V and 0 bases at J, leaving 12 bases unmatched. The CDR3 has 17 amino acids. CDR3 nucleotides: TGTGCCAGCAGCCCAACTTCCGCGGGGACAGCTAACTATGGCTACACCTTC. Translated: CASSPTSAGTANYGYTF.